This is a list of T cell receptor beta chains from one sample in a study of OX40 agonist ivuxolimab in advanced cancers. Sequencing used immunoSEQ multiplex PCR; TCRdb keeps in-frame clones, though not all of them. The sample shows roughly 80,000 clones, approximately 85% of them seen only once. The material was CD4+ or CD8+ T cells sorted from blood, obtained in a trial of the OX40 agonist ivuxolimab. These receptors were obtained from an adult with an advanced solid tumor such as melanoma, head and neck, liver or kidney cancer. Both conserved end residues are part of each CDR3. Each record gives: D gene, clone size, V gene, J gene, CDR3 DNA, CDR3 protein. A D gene is named only where the DNA matches it firmly. Clone size is shown for a subset of rows, as once, few, many or a class of expanded clone.

D: NA
size: NA
V: TRBV2
J: TRBJ1-5
DNA: TGTGCCAGCAGCCGTTCAGTGGATAGCAATCAGCCCCAGCATTTT
CDR3: CASSRSVDSNQPQHF

D: NA
size: NA
V: TRBV29-1
J: TRBJ1-1
DNA: TGCAGCGTTGAATCGTTTAACACTGAAGCTTTCTTT
CDR3: CSVESFNTEAFF

D: NA
size: NA
V: TRBV11-1
J: TRBJ1-2
DNA: TGTGCCAGCAGCTTAATCGGGGAGGCTGGCTACACCTTC
CDR3: CASSLIGEAGYTF

D: NA
size: few
V: TRBV2
J: TRBJ1-4
DNA: TGTGCCAGCAGTGGAAAACAGGGAGTCGGCCTGTTTTTT
CDR3: CASSGKQGVGLFF

D: TRBD2
size: NA
V: TRBV6-5
J: TRBJ2-3
DNA: TGTGCCAGCAGATCCCTAGCGGGGGTGGGAGATACGCAGTATTTT
CDR3: CASRSLAGVGDTQYF

D: NA
size: NA
V: TRBV21-1
J: TRBJ2-7
DNA: TGTGCCAGCAGGGGACGCGCGAGCTCCTACGAGCAGTACTTC
CDR3: CASRGRASSYEQYF

D: NA
size: NA
V: TRBV5-5
J: TRBJ1-5
DNA: TGTGCCAGCAGCTCGGCGGGACAAGACAATCAGCCCCAGCATTTT
CDR3: CASSSAGQDNQPQHF

D: TRBD1
size: NA
V: TRBV2
J: TRBJ2-7
DNA: TGTGCCAGCAGGGGACAGGGAGGGAGAACCTACGAGCAGTACTTC
CDR3: CASRGQGGRTYEQYF

D: TRBD1
size: NA
V: TRBV7-9
J: TRBJ1-2
DNA: TGTGCCAGCGCTAGGGGGCCCCTCTATGGCTACACCTTC
CDR3: CASARGPLYGYTF

D: TRBD2
size: NA
V: TRBV2
J: TRBJ2-1
DNA: TGTGCCAGCAATGGCGGACTAGCGGGGTTCTCCTACAATGAGCAGTTCTTC
CDR3: CASNGGLAGFSYNEQFF

D: NA
size: once
V: TRBV30
J: TRBJ1-5
DNA: TGTGCCTGGAGTGCCAGTTCCGGGTCTATCGGCAATCAGCCCCAGCATTTT
CDR3: CAWSASSGSIGNQPQHF

D: NA
size: NA
V: TRBV7-6
J: TRBJ2-2
DNA: TGTGCCAGCAACTTGGGGGGGCCGAACACCGGGGAGCTGTTTTTT
CDR3: CASNLGGPNTGELFF

D: NA
size: NA
V: TRBV5-1
J: TRBJ1-1
DNA: TGCGCCAGCAGCTTCGGGTCGAACACTGAAGCTTTCTTT
CDR3: CASSFGSNTEAFF

D: TRBD2
size: NA
V: TRBV7-2
J: TRBJ2-6
DNA: TGTGCCAGCAACCACCTGGGGGGGAAAGGGGCCAACGTCCTGACTTTC
CDR3: CASNHLGGKGANVLTF

D: NA
size: once
V: TRBV6-5
J: TRBJ1-2
DNA: TGTGCCAGCAGTTACTCATACGACCTGAGCTACACCTTC
CDR3: CASSYSYDLSYTF